This T cell receptor (beta chain) is drawn from a study of blood T cell repertoires in COVID-19. Overall study: The study drew acute and convalescent COVID-19 samples from the United States, Italy and Spain. In each case, the material was cDNA or gDNA derived from T cells, B-cell-depleted T cells, or PBMCs.

In the authors' methods: Reference gene primer amplification in the assay estimated nucleated cell counts. Produced via immunoSEQ multiplex PCR; TCRdb's table is partial and in-frame only. V and J calls and clone size come straight from that table; D and trimming were deduced from the DNA. The table lists 85,000 to 95,000 clones, about two thirds of them singletons, with over 13% in the top ten. Germline CDR1 reads LNHDA; CDR2 reads SQIVND (reference sequence). The CDR3 runs 12 residues. Trimming at V came to 7 bases and at J to 6 bases, leaving 5 bases not matched to a gene. V gene TRBV19 combines with J gene TRBJ1-2, with TRBD1 matching over 7 bases. Sequenced material: peripheral blood. The sequence derives from a woman of 80 years or more with acute or convalescent COVID-19. The CDR3 nucleotides read TGTGCCAGTATAAAAGGGGGCCATGGCTACACCTTC. Protein sequence: CASIKGGHGYTF.